This entry concerns a single TCR beta chain. What it recognizes is unknown. These data belong to a study of T cell repertoires in cytomegalovirus infection. Whole-study context: It can be stated that public TCR beta signatures indicated CMV infection as well as a matching HLA type. Study outcomes and limitations: People with CMV and the relevant HLA were identified by cumulative public TCR beta family frequency. Dominating the ex vivo response were TCR beta clonotypes that were CMV-specific and HLA-C-restricted.

TCRdb reprocessed the reads via MiXCR and lists one record per CDR3 protein. The table has about 740,000 distinct CDR3 sequences, roughly 35% seen once. The source is a human donor in good health (CMV status not recorded). Some clones in this sample may be carry-over from other donors' samples. Sequencing input: PBMCs.

The CDR3 DNA sequence: TGTGCCAGCAGTGTGACAGGGTCTAACACTGAAGCTTTCTTT. This translates into CASSVTGSNTEAFF. The chain uses TRBV6-8 and TRBJ1-1; 7 bases match TRBD1. Germline values: CDR1 MNHGY, CDR2 SAAAGT. The CDR3 has 14 residues. The junction had 5 bases not matched to a gene; V was cut back by 5 bases and J by 2 bases.